Below, 7 T cell receptor beta chains from the same sample are listed, as sequenced in a study of shared clonotypes between healthy human individuals. Clones were read by immunoSEQ multiplex PCR, and TCRdb kept only the in-frame ones, dropping some. The repertoire holds approximately 530,000 clones, with about 96% as singletons. The sample comprised naive CD4+ T cells sorted from blood. Subset specified: CD45RA+ positively selected. The receptors come from a woman in her 30s in good health.

The V call is TRBV27, the J call TRBJ2-1, with 8 bases identical to TRBD2. Germline V gene lookup returns CDR1 MNHEY and CDR2 SMNVEV (reference sequence). The CDR3 runs to 14 residues. J lost 9 bases, V lost 2 bases, and 6 bases had no gene match. This CDR3 reads CASSLRAGVREQFF. DNA of the CDR3: TGTGCCAGCAGTTTACGAGCGGGAGTTCGTGAGCAGTTCTTC.

This chain connects TRBV21-1 to TRBJ2-6. TRBV21-1 is assigned pseudogene status. The length of the CDR3 is 18 residues. The CDR3 bases are TGTGCCAGCAGCAACGAGAACACCCTATACTCTGGGGCCAACGTCCTGACTTTC. It codes for CASSNENTLYSGANVLTF.

The chain links TRBV7-9 to TRBJ2-7; perhaps TRBD2 as D (5 bases). The germline V gene has CDR1 SEHNR and CDR2 FQNEAQ (reference sequence). The CDR3 length is 15 residues. V lost 1 base, J lost 4 bases, and 14 bases lay in between. CDR3 in amino acids: CASSLEAGAVYEQYF. In DNA form, the CDR3 reads TGTGCCAGCAGCTTAGAAGCAGGAGCGGTTTACGAGCAGTACTTC.

The rearrangement links TRBV7-2 to TRBJ2-7; TRBD1 matches 9 bases. J was trimmed by 2 bases and V by 0 bases; bases with no gene match: 17. The CDR3 runs to 20 residues. Germline V gene sequence: CDR1 SGHTA, CDR2 FQGNSA. Here the CDR3 DNA reads TGTGCCAGCAGCTTAGCCCCCAACAGGGGGCGAGGCGGGCCGACCTACGAGCAGTACTTC. This sequence encodes CASSLAPNRGRGGPTYEQYF.

The chain uses TRBV19 and TRBJ1-1, with 8 bases that match TRBD1. The V gene's germline CDR1 is LNHDA and CDR2 SQIVND (reference sequence). The CDR3 contains 16 residues. V lost 6 bases, J lost 6 bases, and 15 bases stayed unmatched. This CDR3 reads CASSLRVRTGQSEAFF. The DNA of the CDR3 is TGTGCCAGTAGCCTTCGGGTTAGGACAGGGCAATCTGAAGCTTTCTTT.

For the CDR3, the DNA is TGCGCCAGCAGCCAAGATACGGCGGCGGGGGGGGCGGGAAGCTCCTACGAGCAGTACTTC. Protein sequence: CASSQDTAAGGAGSSYEQYF. V gene TRBV4-1 combines with J gene TRBJ2-7, with 9 bases that match TRBD2. Trimming cost V 0 bases and J 0 bases; bases outside gene matches: 15. The CDR3 contains 20 residues. Germline-derived CDR1 and CDR2 are MGHRA and YSYEKL.

Here the CDR3 reads CASSQPTNTGELFF. The CDR3 DNA reads as TGTGCCAGCAGTCAACCGACGAACACCGGGGAGCTGTTTTTT. This chain connects TRBV28 to TRBJ2-2; D not certain. V lost 5 bases, J lost 0 bases, and 7 bases lay in between. This CDR3 is 14 amino acids long. Germline-derived CDR1 and CDR2 are MDHEN and SYDVKM. Looking up the rest from reference TRBV28 and TRBJ2-2 gives the full variable domain: DVKVTQSSRYLVKRTGEKVFLECVQDMDHENMFWYRQDPGLGLRLIYFSYDVKMKEKGDIPEGYSVSREKKERFSLILESASTNQTSMYLCASSQPTNTGELFFGEGSRLTVL.